The source of this T cell receptor (beta chain) is a study of T cell repertoires in cytomegalovirus infection. Whole-study results and caveats: In two of eight donors, the top clonotype was HLA-C-restricted CMV-specific. Summed frequency of public TCR beta families distinguished CMV carriers with the relevant HLA.

The germline gives CDR1 MNHNS, CDR2 SASEGT. This CDR3 region has 14 residues. V was clipped by 5 bases and J by 8 bases, with 15 bases between them. TCRdb fed the reads into MiXCR, producing one record per CDR3 protein. The sample consists of roughly 920,000 distinct CDR3 sequences, under 40% of them appearing once. About this clonotype itself: The antigen is undetermined.

The receptor comes from a human donor in good health (CMV status not recorded). Some clones in this sample may be carry-over from other donors' samples. The sequences come from cultured CD8+ T cells from PBMCs, collected from culture after CMV antigen stimulation. The chain recombines TRBV6-1 with TRBJ1-4; the D gene is possibly TRBD1 (5 bases). As DNA, the CDR3 is TGTGCCAGCAGTTCGGGGGGGAGGAACGAAAAACTGTTTTTT. Protein sequence: CASSSGGRNEKLFF.